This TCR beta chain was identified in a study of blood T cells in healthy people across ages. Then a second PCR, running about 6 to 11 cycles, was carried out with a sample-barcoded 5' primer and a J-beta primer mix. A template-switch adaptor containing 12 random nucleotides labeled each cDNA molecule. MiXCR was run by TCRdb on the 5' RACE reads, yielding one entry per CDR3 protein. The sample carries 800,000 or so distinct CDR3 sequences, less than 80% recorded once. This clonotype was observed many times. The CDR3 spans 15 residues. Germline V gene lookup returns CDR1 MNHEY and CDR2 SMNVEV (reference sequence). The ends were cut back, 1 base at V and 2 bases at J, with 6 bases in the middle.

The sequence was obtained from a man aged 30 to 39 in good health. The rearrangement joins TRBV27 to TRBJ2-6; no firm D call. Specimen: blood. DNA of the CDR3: TGTGCCAGCAGTTTATTGGGAACTGGGGCCAACGTCCTGACTTTC. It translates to CASSLLGTGANVLTF.